A single T cell receptor (beta chain) is shown here with its context. Antigen specificity is unknown. This specimen comes from a study of a mutant IDH1 vaccine in newly diagnosed glioma. Study details: First vaccine doses came 4-6 weeks after radiotherapy alone, or with temozolomide cycles. Most had both radiotherapy and temozolomide beforehand; others had only one.

Sequencing was performed with immunoSEQ multiplex PCR; in TCRdb, only in-frame clones are kept and a portion is missing. The sample shows under 35,000 clones, under 80% of them seen only once. Trimming took 8 bases from V and 5 from J, leaving 19 bases between them. The CDR3 is 15 amino acids. Germline CDR1 SNHLY, CDR2 FYNNEI. Specified time point: week 35, safety follow-up. What each vaccine dose contained was 300 ug of mutant IDH1 20-mer peptide, accompanied by topical imiquimod. The sequences come from PBMCs, collected from a glioma patient whose treatment included an IDH1 peptide vaccine. This clonotype was sampled from a man in his fifties with glioma. The gene calls are TRBV2 and TRBJ2-1; the D gene is possibly TRBD2 (7 bases). As DNA, the CDR3 is TGTGCCAGCTATAAAAACAGGGAGGGACACAATGAGCAGTTCTTC. Amino acid sequence: CASYKNREGHNEQFF.